These T cell receptor beta chains were read from a single sample in a study of OX40 agonist ivuxolimab in advanced cancers. Clones were sequenced by immunoSEQ multiplex PCR, and TCRdb holds only the in-frame ones, with some missing. The sample yields approximately 67,000 clones, around four fifths seen once. This specimen consisted of CD4+ or CD8+ T cells sorted from blood, obtained in a trial of the OX40 agonist ivuxolimab. The receptors originated from an adult with an advanced solid tumor such as melanoma, head and neck, liver or kidney cancer. The CDR3 runs from the conserved cysteine through the conserved F or W. Each record gives: V gene, D gene, clone size, J gene, CDR3 DNA, CDR3 protein. The D gene is left open where the match is weak. A clone size is listed for some rows: how often the clone was seen (once, few, many), or a class if it is expanded.

TRBV5-4	-	-	TRBJ2-5	TGTGCCAGCAGCGGTTTGGGCGGGTTAGGTGAGACCCAGTACTTC	CASSGLGGLGETQYF
TRBV28	-	-	TRBJ2-1	TGTGCCAGCACCTGGCCGGGGCAAGTCAATGAGCAGTTCTTC	CASTWPGQVNEQFF
TRBV5-4	-	-	TRBJ1-3	TGTGCCAGCAGCTTGGGCGGATCCTCTGGAAACACCATATATTTT	CASSLGGSSGNTIYF
TRBV6-1	-	-	TRBJ2-3	TGTGCCAGCAGTGAACCAGGTAGCACAGATACGCAGTATTTT	CASSEPGSTDTQYF
TRBV4-3	TRBD2	-	TRBJ2-1	TGCGCCAGCAGCCAAGACCCCGGACTAGCGGGAAAGAATGAGCAGTTCTTC	CASSQDPGLAGKNEQFF
TRBV7-8	TRBD1	few	TRBJ2-7	TGTGCCAGCAGCTTAGACTTGAGACAGGGGGCTTACGAGCAGTACTTC	CASSLDLRQGAYEQYF
TRBV4-1	-	-	TRBJ2-1	TGCGCCAGCAGCCAAGATCAGGTCCTATTCGATGAGCAGTTCTTC	CASSQDQVLFDEQFF
TRBV7-2	TRBD2	once	TRBJ2-4	TGTGCCAGCAGCTTAGGGTCAGCGGGAGGTTACAAAAACATTCAGTACTTC	CASSLGSAGGYKNIQYF
TRBV29-1	-	-	TRBJ1-5	TGCAGCGTTGTAGCAGGGCAGGCCGGCAATCAGCCCCAGCATTTT	CSVVAGQAGNQPQHF
TRBV5-1	-	-	TRBJ2-3	TGCGCCAGCAGCCTAACCACAGATACGCAGTATTTT	CASSLTTDTQYF
TRBV7-2	-	-	TRBJ2-5	TGTGCCAGCAGCTTTCTCCAGCTGGGTCAAGAGACCCAGTACTTC	CASSFLQLGQETQYF
TRBV7-9	-	-	TRBJ2-7	TGTGCCAGCAGCTTGGCAGCTTCCTACGAGCAGTACTTC	CASSLAASYEQYF
TRBV11-1	-	once	TRBJ2-2	TGTGCCAGCAGCTTAGCCAGGGTACCCACCGGGGAGCTGTTTTTT	CASSLARVPTGELFF
TRBV5-1	-	-	TRBJ1-4	TGCGCCAGCAGCCTGGGGGGTGGTGATGAAAAACTGTTTTTT	CASSLGGGDEKLFF
TRBV7-9	-	-	TRBJ2-2	TGTGCCAGCAGCTTAGAGGCGGGTAGCGGGGAGCTGTTTTTT	CASSLEAGSGELFF
TRBV7-6	-	few	TRBJ2-2	TGTGCCAGCAGCTTATTCGGAGGGGGGAACACCGGGGAGCTGTTTTTT	CASSLFGGGNTGELFF
TRBV18	-	-	TRBJ1-1	TGTGCCAGCTCACCTCCGCAGGGGAAGAGCACTGAAGCTTTCTTT	CASSPPQGKSTEAFF
TRBV18	-	-	TRBJ2-7	TGTGCCAGCTCCCCCTTACCTCATAACTCCGGGGAGCAGTACTTC	CASSPLPHNSGEQYF
TRBV5-1	-	-	TRBJ2-5	TGCGCCAGCAGCTTGGTGGGTGGGGAGCCGCGGACCCAGTACTTC	CASSLVGGEPRTQYF
TRBV27	TRBD1	-	TRBJ1-5	TGTGCCAGCGGGTCGTGGACAGGGCCCCAGCATTTT	CASGSWTGPQHF
TRBV4-2	-	once	TRBJ2-7	TGTGCCAGCAGCCAAGTTTCTGAATACGAGCAGTACTTC	CASSQVSEYEQYF
TRBV4-1	TRBD1	-	TRBJ2-3	TGCGCCAGCAGCCAACCGGGACAGGGAGGGGATACGCAGTATTTT	CASSQPGQGGDTQYF
TRBV4-3	-	-	TRBJ1-2	TGCGCCAGCAGCCAGGGTACAGGTGGAAGGGGAGGCTACACCTTC	CASSQGTGGRGGYTF
TRBV2	TRBD2	few	TRBJ2-3	TGTGCCAGCAGTAAAGATAGCGGGAGGGTCACAGATACGCAGTATTTT	CASSKDSGRVTDTQYF
TRBV9	-	-	TRBJ1-2	TGTGCCAGCACCTATCTGGGCAGGTCGGACGGCTACACCTTC	CASTYLGRSDGYTF
TRBV28	TRBD2	-	TRBJ2-3	TGTGCCAGCAGTTTCCAGCCTAGCGGTGTAACAGATACGCAGTATTTT	CASSFQPSGVTDTQYF
TRBV7-2	TRBD2	-	TRBJ2-5	TGTGCCAGCAGCAAAATGGGCGGGGGATCAGAGACCCAGTACTTC	CASSKMGGGSETQYF
TRBV7-2	-	-	TRBJ2-1	TGTGCCAGCAGCCAGAGGGTGGCAGGGCAGTTCTTC	CASSQRVAGQFF
TRBV4-1	TRBD1	-	TRBJ2-6	TGCGCCAGCAGCCTAGTGACGGGGGGGACAGGGGTTTCTGGGGCCAACGTCCTGACTTTC	CASSLVTGGTGVSGANVLTF
TRBV5-5	-	-	TRBJ2-5	TGTGCCAGCAGCTCAGCTGGGGGACGGGAGACCCAGTACTTC	CASSSAGGRETQYF
TRBV27	-	-	TRBJ2-7	TGTGCCAGCAGTTTTCCTGGGGGAGAGCAGTACTTC	CASSFPGGEQYF
TRBV28	TRBD2	-	TRBJ2-7	TGTGCCAGCAGTTTCCGGGGGGTAGCGGCACGCCGGGAGCAGTACTTC	CASSFRGVAARREQYF
TRBV18	TRBD1	once	TRBJ2-7	TGTGCCAGCTCAGCGGGACAGGGATTGGACGAGCAGTACTTC	CASSAGQGLDEQYF
TRBV19	-	once	TRBJ2-2	TGTGCCAGTAACACCAATACGAACACCGGGGAGCTGTTTTTT	CASNTNTNTGELFF
TRBV6-1	TRBD2	-	TRBJ2-5	TGTGCCAGCAAGAGCGGGAGGGCCACTATGGAGACCCAGTACTTC	CASKSGRATMETQYF
TRBV5-4	-	-	TRBJ1-1	TGTGCCAGCAGCTTGGGCGGAGTGACTGAAGCTTTCTTT	CASSLGGVTEAFF
TRBV12-5	-	-	TRBJ2-7	TGTGCTAGTGGTTCGGAAGCCCGGGGATTACTCATCAAATCCTACGAGCAGTACTTC	CASGSEARGLLIKSYEQYF
TRBV28	-	-	TRBJ2-5	TGTGCCAGCAGTTTACCGAGCCTACGGGAGACCCAGTACTTC	CASSLPSLRETQYF
TRBV7-2	TRBD2	few	TRBJ2-7	TGTGCCAGCAGCCCCACCACTAGCGGGAGGTTGTACGAGCAGTACTTC	CASSPTTSGRLYEQYF
TRBV15	-	-	TRBJ1-5	TGTGCCACCAGCAGAGATAAGGGCAATCAGCCCCAGCATTTT	CATSRDKGNQPQHF
TRBV6-5	-	-	TRBJ2-2	TGTGCCAGCAGAAACGGGGTCAGGCTCACCGGGGAGCTGTTTTTT	CASRNGVRLTGELFF
TRBV11-2	TRBD1	-	TRBJ2-7	TGTGCCAGCAGCTTAGTGGGACAGCGACTCTACGAGCAGTACTTC	CASSLVGQRLYEQYF
TRBV11-2	-	-	TRBJ1-2	TGTGCCAGCAGCATAATAGGGGTCAGCTACACCTTC	CASSIIGVSYTF
TRBV29-1	TRBD2	-	TRBJ2-3	TGCAGCGTTGAAGAAGGGAGGGAGAGGACAGATACGCAGTATTTT	CSVEEGRERTDTQYF
TRBV28	-	once	TRBJ2-6	TGTGCCAGCTCGGCCAGCGGTCCTGGGGCCAACGTCCTGACTTTC	CASSASGPGANVLTF
TRBV27	-	-	TRBJ2-7	TGTGCCAGCAGTTTAGCGCCATTCTACGAGCAGTACTTC	CASSLAPFYEQYF
TRBV19	-	-	TRBJ2-2	TGTGCCAGTAATCAGGGGTACACCGGGGAGCTGTTTTTT	CASNQGYTGELFF
TRBV18	-	-	TRBJ2-7	TGTGCCAGCTCACCTCCAGGGGGGAGCTACGAGCAGTACTTC	CASSPPGGSYEQYF
TRBV2	-	few	TRBJ2-2	TGTGCCAGCACCGAGCTGGCGCGGGCGAACACCGGGGAGCTGTTTTTT	CASTELARANTGELFF